The 22 T cell receptor beta chains below all came from one sample that was sequenced in a study of blood T cell repertoires in COVID-19. Profiled with immunoSEQ multiplex PCR; TCRdb holds only in-frame clones, not every one. There are about 87,000 clones in the sample; about 88% occur only once, and 5.1% lies in the top ten. The sample taken for sequencing was peripheral blood. All receptors derive from a man aged 35 to 55 with acute or convalescent COVID-19.

The table lists this clone with a count of one. The gene calls are TRBV27 and TRBJ1-5, with 9 bases matching TRBD1. After removal of 4 bases from V and 0 bases from J, the junction contained 4 bases not matched to a gene. Germline lookup yields CDR1 MNHEY and CDR2 SMNVEV (reference sequence). The CDR3 has 16 amino acids. CDR3 amino acids: CASSWTGAFSNQPQHF. The CDR3 coding sequence is TGTGCCAGCAGTTGGACAGGGGCGTTTAGCAATCAGCCCCAGCATTTT.

V gene TRBV21-1 combines with J gene TRBJ2-4; the DNA was not used to check the table's D call, TRBD2. TRBV21-1 counts as a pseudogene. The CDR3 extends over 18 amino acids. The CDR3 loop is CASSKTSGGPEPKNIQYF. In nucleotides, the CDR3 is TGTGCCAGCAGCAAGACTAGCGGGGGGCCCGAACCCAAAAACATTCAGTACTTC.

With regard to this clone: An end of the junction does not agree with germline; a read error may underlie this. The J gene is TRBJ2-7, the V gene TRBV14; the match to TRBD2 covers 12 bases. Germline CDR1 and CDR2: SGHDN and FVKESK. The length of the CDR3 is 14 residues. The CDR3 nucleotides are TGTGCCAGCAGCCAAGAGGCTAGCGGGAGGGCCAGGGTCTTC. Encoded protein: CASSQEASGRARVF.

This chain connects TRBV5-4 to TRBJ2-5; no clear D. The length of the CDR3 is 12 residues. V lost 4 bases to trimming and J lost 9 bases, with 13 bases between them. CDR1 is SGHNT, CDR2 YYREEE, per germline (reference sequence). CDR3 loop: CASSRPSEAQYF. DNA for the CDR3: TGTGCCAGCAGCCGGCCGTCTGAGGCCCAGTACTTC. Using reference TRBV5-4 and TRBJ2-5 for the parts outside the CDR3, the full variable domain is ETGVTQSPTHLIKTRGQQVTLRCSSQSGHNTVSWYQQALGQGPQFIFQYYREEENGRGNFPPRFSGLQFPNYSSELNVNALELDDSALYLCASSRPSEAQYFGPGTRLLVL.

Notes on this clone: Other DNA sequences of this sample code for an identical CDR3. CDR3 DNA sequence: TGTGCCAGCAGCTTAAGCAGCGGGAGTTACAATGAGCAGTTCTTC. Translation gives CASSLSSGSYNEQFF. The rearrangement links TRBV11-3 to TRBJ2-1, with 8 nucleotides matching TRBD2. With 2 bases clipped from V and 4 bases from J, the junction kept 4 bases outside the gene matches. This CDR3 spans 15 amino acids. Germline V gene sequence: CDR1 SGHNT, CDR2 YENEEA.

The count of this clone is one. The chain couples TRBV4-1 to TRBJ1-1; 8 bases match TRBD1. CDR1 and CDR2 (germline): MGHRA, YSYEKL. Trimming cost V 4 bases and J 0 bases; bases outside gene matches: 4. There are 15 residues in the CDR3. The CDR3 DNA sequence: TGCGCCAGCAGCCCTCCGGGACAGGTGAACACTGAAGCTTTCTTT. Amino acids: CASSPPGQVNTEAFF.

The V gene is TRBV7-9, the J gene TRBJ2-1; a possible D gene is TRBD2 (5 bases). This CDR3 spans 17 amino acids. Trimming shortened V by 7 bases and J by 6 bases, and 25 bases separated the two germline ends. Germline V gene lookup returns CDR1 SEHNR and CDR2 FQNEAQ (reference sequence). CDR3 sequence: CASIPWPPRADFNEQFF. In DNA, the CDR3 is TGTGCCAGCATCCCTTGGCCACCACGGGCGGACTTCAATGAGCAGTTCTTC. Combining the CDR3 with reference TRBV7-9 and TRBJ2-1 gives the whole variable domain DTGVSQNPRHKITKRGQNVTFRCDPISEHNRLYWYRQTLGQGPEFLTYFQNEAQLEKSRLLSDRFSAERPKGSFSTLEIQRTEQGDSAMYLCASIPWPPRADFNEQFFGPGTRLTVL.

This chain links TRBV2 with TRBJ2-3; D might be TRBD2 (6 bases). Germline CDR1 reads SNHLY; CDR2 reads FYNNEI. The V end lost 11 bases, the J end lost 2 bases, and 17 bases lay between the germline ends. The CDR3 has 14 residues. The CDR3 nucleotides read TGTGCCTCCGAGAGTAGCGGTAACACAGATACGCAGTATTTT. Residues: CASESSGNTDTQYF. The whole variable domain, filled in from reference TRBV2 and TRBJ2-3, reads EPEVTQTPSHQVTQMGQEVILRCVPISNHLYFYWYRQILGQKVEFLVSFYNNEISEKSEIFDDQFSVERPDGSNFTLKIRSTKLEDSAMYFCASESSGNTDTQYFGPGTRLTVL.

The rearrangement uses TRBV12-3 or TRBV12-4 and TRBJ1-2; D call uncertain. The V and J ends lost 6 bases and 2 bases respectively, with 10 bases between them. The CDR3 has 13 amino acids. The DNA for the CDR3 is TGTGCCAGCAGACATCCGGGGAACTATGGCTACACCTTC. Its translation: CASRHPGNYGYTF.

The chain is built from TRBV4-2 and TRBJ1-1, with 10 bases that match TRBD1. CDR1 is LGHNA, CDR2 YNFKEQ, per germline. CDR3 size: 16 residues. The V gene end was trimmed by 2 bases and the J gene end by 4 bases; junction bases not matched to a gene: 7. The CDR3 DNA reads as TGTGCCAGCAGCCAAACCAGACAGGGGGCTAGCACTGAAGCTTTCTTT. Its protein product is CASSQTRQGASTEAFF.

This clone showed up just a few times. V usage is TRBV29-1 and J usage is TRBJ1-5; the D gene is possibly TRBD1 (5 bases). The CDR3 spans 13 residues. Germline values: CDR1 SQVTM, CDR2 ANQGSEA. Between the trimmed V and J ends, which lost 3 bases and 4 bases, there was a span of 10 bases. CDR3 residues: CSVEGGENQPQHF. Here the CDR3 DNA reads TGCAGCGTTGAGGGAGGGGAAAATCAGCCCCAGCATTTT. Full variable domain (remainder filled in from reference TRBV29-1 and TRBJ1-5): SAVISQKPSRDICQRGTSLTIQCQVDSQVTMMFWYRQQPGQSLTLIATANQGSEATYESGFVIDKFPISRPNLTFSTLTVSNMSPEDSSIYLCSVEGGENQPQHFGDGTRLSIL.

The chain uses TRBV28 and TRBJ2-3; D remains unclear. The CDR3 has 13 amino acids. The germline V gene has CDR1 MDHEN and CDR2 SYDVKM. Trimming pared 7 bases from V and 2 bases from J, leaving 10 bases between. CDR3 residues: CASITSPTDTQYF. CDR3 nucleotide sequence: TGTGCCAGCATTACAAGTCCCACAGATACGCAGTATTTT.

The chain recombines TRBV29-1 with TRBJ2-1; 9 nucleotides align to TRBD2. Germline V CDR1 and CDR2: SQVTM, ANQGSEA. The CDR3 loop spans 13 amino acids. The V gene end was trimmed by 3 bases and the J gene end by 6 bases; junction bases not matched to a gene: 3. The CDR3: CSVDGSGSNEQFF. Here the CDR3 DNA reads TGCAGCGTTGACGGTAGCGGGAGCAATGAGCAGTTCTTC.

This chain's CDR3 is CASSSLIAGESTDTQYF. The CDR3 DNA is TGTGCCAGCAGTTCCCTAATAGCGGGAGAGAGCACAGATACGCAGTATTTT. This chain joins TRBV27 and TRBJ2-3; 9 bases match TRBD2. In germline, CDR1 is MNHEY, CDR2 SMNVEV (reference sequence). The CDR3 loop spans 17 amino acids. Germline trimming cut 4 bases from V and 0 bases from J; bases unmatched to any gene: 8.

This clone occurred a few times. The V gene is TRBV7-9, the J gene TRBJ2-7; TRBD1 might be the D (6 bases). The V gene's germline CDR1 is SEHNR and CDR2 FQNEAQ (reference sequence). Between the trimmed V and J ends, which lost 5 bases and 6 bases, there was a span of 17 bases. The CDR3 runs to 14 residues. CDR3 sequence reads: CASSALQGAAEQYF. The CDR3 DNA is TGTGCCAGCAGCGCCCTACAGGGCGCTGCCGAGCAGTACTTC.

This rearrangement joins TRBV3-1 (or the pseudogene TRBV3-2) to TRBJ2-7; D gene unclear. The CDR3 runs 14 residues. The V end lost 3 bases, the J end lost 3 bases, and 12 bases lay between the germline ends. CDR1 and CDR2 (germline): LGHDT, YNNKEL (reference sequence). CDR3 bases: TGTGCCAGCAGCCATTACGAGAGATACTACGAGCAGTACTTC. It specifies CASSHYERYYEQYF.

This chain joins TRBV7-8 and TRBJ2-5, with 10 positions matching TRBD2. Germline trimming cut 5 bases from V and 5 bases from J; bases unmatched to any gene: 11. Per germline, CDR1 SGHVS and CDR2 FQNEAQ. The CDR3 runs 16 residues. The CDR3, as DNA: TGTGCCAGCAGCCGGAGGGCTAGCGGGAGATTGGAGACCCAGTACTTC. It codes for CASSRRASGRLETQYF.

A single count supports this clone. This CDR3 reads CASSSDRAGYTF. The DNA of the CDR3 is TGTGCCAGCTCCTCCGACAGGGCTGGCTACACCTTC. The chain joins TRBV18 to TRBJ1-2; 7 nucleotides line up with TRBD1. Germline CDR1 is KGHSH and CDR2 is LQKENI. This CDR3 has 12 residues. V was pared by 6 bases and J by 7 bases, with 5 bases of the junction left unmatched.

This clone was seen only a few times. The chain is built from TRBV7-2 and TRBJ1-6; D possibly corresponds to TRBD1 (6 bases). CDR3 length: 15 amino acids. Germline V gene sequence: CDR1 SGHTA, CDR2 FQGNSA. Trimming removed 2 bases at V and 5 bases at J, with 10 bases between. The CDR3 coding sequence is TGTGCCAGCAGCTTAAGGGGGAGGGATAATTCACCCCTCCACTTT. Its translation: CASSLRGRDNSPLHF.

The chain is built from TRBV7-8 and TRBJ1-2; D perhaps matches TRBD1 (5 bases). The V end lost 5 bases, the J end lost 2 bases, and 18 bases lay between the germline ends. Germline CDR1 is SGHVS and CDR2 is FQNEAQ. The CDR3 has 16 residues. The chain's CDR3 is CASSLGSGGLNYGYTF. DNA of the CDR3: TGTGCCAGCAGCCTGGGGTCGGGGGGACTGAACTATGGCTACACCTTC.

This chain joins TRBV9 and TRBJ1-4, with TRBD1 identical over 8 bases. The V gene end was trimmed by 3 bases and the J gene end by 6 bases; junction bases not matched to a gene: 10. CDR1 and CDR2 from the germline V gene are SGDLS and YYNGEE. This CDR3 has 16 amino acids. CDR3 sequence: CASSAEGTGGYEKLFF. CDR3 DNA: TGTGCCAGCAGCGCCGAGGGGACAGGCGGATATGAAAAACTGTTTTTT.

The chain joins TRBV7-9 to TRBJ2-7, with no clear D. The CDR3 totals 13 residues. The germline V and J ends were trimmed by 1 base and 5 bases, with 9 bases remaining between them. Germline V gene data show CDR1 as SEHNR and CDR2 as FQNEAQ (reference sequence). CDR3 region: CASSLGQFHEQYF. CDR3 nucleotide sequence: TGTGCCAGCAGCTTAGGGCAGTTCCACGAGCAGTACTTC.